The subject of this entry is one T cell receptor (beta chain). The data were obtained in a study of blood T cell repertoires in COVID-19. Study as a whole: Sample material is recorded as cDNA or gDNA derived from T cells, B-cell-depleted T cells, or PBMCs.

V lost 5 bases to trimming and J lost 3 bases, with 19 bases between them. Germline-derived CDR1 and CDR2 are SGHAT and FQNNGV. The CDR3 loop spans 16 amino acids. The assay was immunoSEQ multiplex PCR, and TCRdb's table has in-frame clones only and misses some. The table has approximately 130,000 clones, about 75% seen once. This receptor was taken from a man older than 75 with acute or convalescent COVID-19. The chain combines TRBV11-2 with TRBJ2-5; D possibly corresponds to TRBD2 (6 bases). What was sequenced was peripheral blood. CDR3 protein: CASSPNIEGRKETQYF. The CDR3 DNA is TGTGCCAGCAGCCCTAACATCGAGGGGAGGAAAGAGACCCAGTACTTC.